Below, one TCR beta chain is given with its context. Its specificity is unknown. The assay was immunoSEQ multiplex PCR, and TCRdb's table has in-frame clones only and misses some. The sample includes 86,000 or so clones, approximately 89% of them seen just once. The data were obtained in a study of T cell responses to AZD1222 COVID-19 vaccine. Study conclusions and caveats: Among the donors, most were white British and more were female, and clonal diversity was possibly underestimated. The number of AZD1222 recipients seropositive at baseline was only five to seven. Repertoires were obtained only post-peak T cell response.

Germline values: CDR1 LGHDT, CDR2 YNNKEL (reference sequence). This CDR3 region has 14 residues. J gave up 5 bases and V 3 bases, and 5 bases lay outside the gene matches. This chain joins TRBV3-1 (or the pseudogene TRBV3-2) and TRBJ2-3; 7 bases agree with TRBD2. The input for sequencing was peripheral blood, taken on day 0 of AZD1222 vaccination. The sequence derives from an adult in good health. In DNA form, the CDR3 reads TGTGCCAGCAGCCAGCGGTTAGCGGGAGATACGCAGTATTTT. Translated, it gives CASSQRLAGDTQYF.